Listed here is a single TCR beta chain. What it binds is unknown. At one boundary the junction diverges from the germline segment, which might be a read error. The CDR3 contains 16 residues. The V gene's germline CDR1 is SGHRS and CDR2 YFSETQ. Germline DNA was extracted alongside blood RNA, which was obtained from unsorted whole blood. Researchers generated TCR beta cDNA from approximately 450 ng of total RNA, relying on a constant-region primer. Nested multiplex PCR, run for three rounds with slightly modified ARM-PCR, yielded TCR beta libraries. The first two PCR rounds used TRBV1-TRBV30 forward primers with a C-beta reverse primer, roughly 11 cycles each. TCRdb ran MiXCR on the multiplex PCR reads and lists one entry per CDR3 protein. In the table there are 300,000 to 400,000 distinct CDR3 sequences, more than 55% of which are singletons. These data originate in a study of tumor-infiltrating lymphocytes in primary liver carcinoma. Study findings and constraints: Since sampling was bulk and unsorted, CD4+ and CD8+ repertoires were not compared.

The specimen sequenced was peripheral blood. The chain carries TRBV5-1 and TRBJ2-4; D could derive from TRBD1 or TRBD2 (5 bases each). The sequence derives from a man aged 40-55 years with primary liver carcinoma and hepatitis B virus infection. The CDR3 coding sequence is TGCGACAGCAGCCCCATCACGGGGCTAGCCAAAAACATTCAGTACTTC. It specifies CDSSPITGLAKNIQYF.